The 18 T cell receptor beta chains reported below all come from one sample, sequenced in a study of beta chain features in type 1 diabetes. Sequencing targeted expressed TCRB transcripts, as all isolated RNA had been reverse transcribed. Clones were sequenced by immunoSEQ multiplex PCR, and TCRdb holds only the in-frame ones, with some missing. The sample has roughly 610,000 clones, roughly 15% seen once. The sample was naive CD4+ T cells from blood. These receptors came from a man between 18 and 35 years old in good health.

This chain connects TRBV7-9 to TRBJ2-6; no definite D call. With 4 bases removed from V and 2 bases from J, the gap between germline ends came to 9 bases. Germline values: CDR1 SEHNR, CDR2 FQNEAQ (reference sequence). This CDR3 spans 15 amino acids. The CDR3 sequence is CASSSPGPGANVLTF. CDR3 sequence (DNA): TGTGCCAGCAGCTCGCCCGGTCCTGGGGCCAACGTCCTGACTTTC.

This clone showed up just a few times. The chain recombines TRBV18 with TRBJ1-6; the D gene is possibly TRBD1 (5 bases). From germline, CDR1 is KGHSH and CDR2 LQKENI. V was trimmed by 3 bases and J by 7 bases, leaving 13 bases between them. The CDR3 length is 15 residues. The chain's CDR3 is CASSPGMEGNSPLHF. CDR3 sequence (DNA): TGTGCCAGCTCACCGGGTATGGAGGGGAATTCACCCCTCCACTTT.

This clone was counted a few times. J is TRBJ2-4 and V is TRBV7-9; D is ambiguous. The germline V gene encodes CDR1 SEHNR and CDR2 FQNEAQ (reference sequence). The V and J ends lost 2 bases and 1 base respectively, with 6 bases between them. There are 14 residues in the CDR3. The DNA of the CDR3 is TGTGCCAGCAGCTTACTGGGGGCCAAAAACATTCAGTACTTC. Protein sequence: CASSLLGAKNIQYF.

This chain uses TRBV6-1 with TRBJ2-7; 7 nucleotides align to TRBD2. The J segment lost 1 base and the V segment lost 6 bases, leaving 3 bases of the junction unmatched. The CDR3 length is 13 residues. The germline CDR1 and CDR2 sequences are MNHNS and SASEGT. CDR3 sequence (DNA): TGTGCCAGCAGGCTAGCGGCATCCTACGAGCAGTACTTC. The encoded protein is CASRLAASYEQYF.

This chain links TRBV19 with TRBJ1-1; no firm D call. The CDR3 covers 14 residues. Trimming stripped 6 bases from V and 2 bases from J, with 13 bases between. CDR1 is LNHDA and CDR2 is SQIVND in the germline V gene (reference sequence). CDR3 sequence: CASRRGGPNTEAFF. CDR3 coding DNA: TGTGCCAGTAGACGAGGTGGGCCTAACACTGAAGCTTTCTTT.

The rearrangement links TRBV2 to TRBJ2-7; D is unresolved. With 2 bases removed from V and 12 bases from J, the gap between germline ends came to 11 bases. The CDR3 is 11 amino acids. Germline assignment: CDR1 SNHLY and CDR2 FYNNEI. The CDR3 reads CASSERSRRYF. In DNA, the CDR3 is TGTGCCAGCAGTGAACGGTCCCGTCGGTACTTC.

Only a few counts were recorded for this clone. J is TRBJ2-5 and V is TRBV9; TRBD2 matches 9 bases. V lost 0 bases and J lost 4; bases outside the gene matches: 7. CDR3 length: 16 residues. Germline values: CDR1 SGDLS, CDR2 YYNGEE. Here the CDR3 DNA reads TGTGCCAGCAGCGTAGGGTTTAGCGGGAGCGGAGAGACCCAGTACTTC. Protein product: CASSVGFSGSGETQYF.

This clone was counted a few times. The chain has TRBV15 and TRBJ2-2; 10 nucleotides match TRBD1. CDR3 length: 16 amino acids. Per germline, CDR1 LNHNV and CDR2 YYDKDF (reference sequence). The junction had 9 bases not matched to a gene; V was cut back by 4 bases and J by 7 bases. The CDR3 DNA is TGTGCCACCAGCAAAAGACAGGGGGCGCAGAACGGGGAGCTGTTTTTT. The encoded protein is CATSKRQGAQNGELFF.

The chain is built from TRBV10-2 and TRBJ1-5, with a weak D call TRBD1 (6 bases). Germline V lookup: CDR1 WSHSY, CDR2 SAAADI. The CDR3 has 15 residues. Trimming pared 6 bases from V and 0 bases from J, leaving 12 bases between. This chain's CDR3 is CASRDRINSNQPQHF. In nucleotides, the CDR3 is TGCGCCAGCAGGGACAGAATTAATAGCAATCAGCCCCAGCATTTT.

V usage is TRBV7-2 and J usage is TRBJ2-1; 8 bases fit TRBD2. The V and J ends lost 5 bases and 8 bases, in that order; junction bases with no gene match: 14. The CDR3 runs to 16 residues. Germline-derived CDR1 and CDR2 are SGHTA and FQGNSA. The CDR3 is CASSETREAVRDEQFF. CDR3 nucleotide sequence: TGTGCCAGCAGCGAGACGCGGGAGGCCGTCAGGGATGAGCAGTTCTTC.

This chain links TRBV9 with TRBJ2-5; D is possibly TRBD2 (6 bases). This CDR3 has 14 residues. Trimming left V 4 bases short and J 4 bases short, with 14 bases between. Germline values: CDR1 SGDLS, CDR2 YYNGEE. The DNA of the CDR3 is TGTGCCAGCAGCTCCGGGGCCGGGGGAGAGACCCAGTACTTC. This codes for CASSSGAGGETQYF.

This clone has more than one count but fewer than ten. J is TRBJ1-2 and V is TRBV30; the D gene is possibly TRBD1 (5 bases). This CDR3 region has 15 residues. V gave up 3 bases and J gave up 7 bases, with 21 bases separating them. Germline lookup yields CDR1 GTSNPN and CDR2 SVGIG (reference sequence). CDR3 DNA sequence: TGTGCCTGGAGATCCTCCGGCAGGGTTGGGGGTGGCTACACCTTC. Amino acid sequence: CAWRSSGRVGGGYTF.

The rearrangement joins TRBV19 to TRBJ2-1, with 9 bases lining up with TRBD1. This CDR3 contains 17 residues. Germline V gene lookup returns CDR1 LNHDA and CDR2 SQIVND (reference sequence). The ends lost 5 bases at V and 3 bases at J; junction bases unmatched: 11. The CDR3 sequence is CASSETSGQGNYNEQFF. CDR3 DNA sequence: TGTGCCAGTAGTGAAACTTCGGGACAGGGAAACTACAATGAGCAGTTCTTC.

This clone turned up a few times. J is TRBJ2-1 and V is TRBV19; TRBD2 aligns across 7 bases. This CDR3 is 16 amino acids long. V lost 0 bases to trimming and J lost 4 bases; unmatched junction nucleotides: 6. Germline loops: CDR1 LNHDA, CDR2 SQIVND (reference sequence). CDR3 nucleotides: TGTGCCAGTAGTATAGATCAATGGCGGGAGTACAATGAGCAGTTCTTC. Protein sequence: CASSIDQWREYNEQFF.

This chain uses TRBV23-1 with TRBJ2-3; D is undetermined. TRBV23-1 is treated as an ORF (open reading frame) with a function not yet certain. This CDR3 spans 13 amino acids. Deletions cut 0 bases from V and 9 bases from J, with 10 bases between. The CDR3 DNA is TGCGCCAGCAGTCAATCCCGGACCGCGACGCAGTATTTT. This translates into CASSQSRTATQYF.

This clone appeared a few times. J is TRBJ1-2 and V is TRBV18; tentative D call: TRBD1 (5 bases). Trimming cost V 3 bases and J 8 bases, with 19 bases left between them. This CDR3 is built from 15 residues. CDR1 and CDR2 (germline): KGHSH, LQKENI. The CDR3 bases are TGTGCCAGCTCACCGAACCAGGTTCAGGGTGCCGGCTACACCTTC. Protein sequence: CASSPNQVQGAGYTF.

The J gene is TRBJ1-2, the V gene TRBV5-1; TRBD1 agrees at 8 bases. The CDR3 consists of 12 residues. Germline CDR1 reads SGHRS; CDR2 reads YFSETQ. V dropped 2 bases and J dropped 13; count of bases not matched to a gene: 7. The CDR3 DNA follows: TGCGCCAGCAGCTTCGACAGGGGCCCCCGCACCTTC. This codes for CASSFDRGPRTF.

The chain employs TRBV27 and TRBJ2-5; D uncertain. The CDR3 is 13 amino acids. CDR1 is MNHEY, CDR2 SMNVEV, per germline (reference sequence). The V gene lost 3 bases and the J gene lost 1 base, with 6 bases spanning the gap. The CDR3 reads CASSFSSQETQYF. CDR3 nucleotides: TGTGCCAGCAGTTTTAGTTCCCAAGAGACCCAGTACTTC.